The rows below give T cell receptor beta chains drawn from one sample of a study of sequential checkpoint blockade in melanoma. The table came from immunoSEQ multiplex PCR; TCRdb's copy has only in-frame clones and leaves some out. Found here are approximately 8,800 clones, roughly three fifths of them singletons; the top ten hold approximately 15%. Here the sequenced sample was CD8+ T cells sorted from blood (inferred from file names), taken from a patient given nivolumab and ipilimumab in sequence. The origin of the receptors is a human donor with melanoma. Both conserved end residues are part of each CDR3. Fields, in order: clone size, J gene, V gene, D gene, CDR3 protein, CDR3 DNA. The D gene is left open where the match is weak. Expanded clones get a size class; other rows say once, few or many, or leave the size out.

clone size: few; J gene: TRBJ2-7; V gene: TRBV21-1; D gene: -; CDR3 protein: CAREGARYEQYF; CDR3 DNA: TGTGCCAGGGAGGGGGCTCGCTACGAGCAGTACTTC
clone size: -; J gene: TRBJ2-2; V gene: TRBV5-4; D gene: -; CDR3 protein: CASSLHDSGELFF; CDR3 DNA: TGTGCCAGCAGCTTGCACGACAGCGGGGAGCTGTTTTTT
clone size: few; J gene: TRBJ2-7; V gene: TRBV11-2; D gene: -; CDR3 protein: CASSQEGYEQYF; CDR3 DNA: TGTGCCAGCAGCCAAGAGGGCTACGAGCAGTACTTC
clone size: -; J gene: TRBJ2-7; V gene: TRBV19; D gene: -; CDR3 protein: CASSSLDRHEQYF; CDR3 DNA: TGTGCCAGTAGTTCTCTCGACAGACACGAGCAGTACTTC
clone size: -; J gene: TRBJ1-2; V gene: TRBV28; D gene: -; CDR3 protein: CASRPPEDYGYTF; CDR3 DNA: TGTGCCAGCAGACCGCCGGAGGACTATGGCTACACCTTC
clone size: -; J gene: TRBJ1-2; V gene: TRBV29-1; D gene: TRBD1; CDR3 protein: CSAGDAGGNYGYTF; CDR3 DNA: TGCAGCGCTGGGGATGCAGGGGGCAACTATGGCTACACCTTC
clone size: -; J gene: TRBJ1-2; V gene: TRBV7-9; D gene: -; CDR3 protein: CATASVTGYGYTF; CDR3 DNA: TGTGCCACCGCATCGGTGACAGGCTATGGCTACACCTTC
clone size: -; J gene: TRBJ2-7; V gene: TRBV28; D gene: TRBD1; CDR3 protein: CASSPGTGDHEQYF; CDR3 DNA: TGTGCCAGCAGTCCCGGGACAGGGGACCACGAGCAGTACTTC
clone size: few; J gene: TRBJ2-1; V gene: TRBV29-1; D gene: -; CDR3 protein: CSVEVRRQEQFF; CDR3 DNA: TGCAGCGTTGAGGTTCGGAGGCAAGAGCAGTTCTTC
clone size: -; J gene: TRBJ2-7; V gene: TRBV6-6; D gene: TRBD2; CDR3 protein: CASRSRGEEYF; CDR3 DNA: TGTGCCAGCAGATCCCGGGGGGAAGAGTACTTC
clone size: large; J gene: TRBJ1-2; V gene: TRBV5-6; D gene: -; CDR3 protein: CASSLATALHGYTF; CDR3 DNA: TGTGCCAGCAGCTTGGCCACAGCCCTCCATGGCTACACCTTC
clone size: -; J gene: TRBJ1-1; V gene: TRBV15; D gene: -; CDR3 protein: CATSTSRGNTEAFF; CDR3 DNA: TGTGCCACCAGCACCTCTCGCGGGAACACTGAAGCTTTCTTT
clone size: few; J gene: TRBJ2-7; V gene: TRBV4-1; D gene: -; CDR3 protein: CASSQELGGIYEQYF; CDR3 DNA: TGCGCCAGCAGCCAAGAGTTGGGGGGAATCTACGAGCAGTACTTC
clone size: few; J gene: TRBJ1-5; V gene: TRBV19; D gene: -; CDR3 protein: CASSIIQNSNQPQHF; CDR3 DNA: TGTGCCAGTAGTATCATCCAAAATAGCAATCAGCCCCAGCATTTT
clone size: -; J gene: TRBJ1-1; V gene: TRBV7-9; D gene: -; CDR3 protein: CASMLEGKAFF; CDR3 DNA: TGTGCCAGCATGTTAGAGGGTAAAGCTTTCTTT
clone size: few; J gene: TRBJ1-4; V gene: TRBV13; D gene: TRBD1; CDR3 protein: CASSLGQASGEKLFF; CDR3 DNA: TGTGCCAGCAGCCTAGGACAGGCGTCTGGTGAAAAACTGTTTTTT